These T cell receptor beta chains were read from a single sample in a study of cytomegalovirus exposure and HLA in healthy donors. Here immunoSEQ multiplex PCR was the method, and the copy in TCRdb shows in-frame clones only, minus some. The data hold about 88,000 clones, with 85% to 90% observed a single time. The specimen was PBMCs. The origin of the receptors is a young man in good health and CMV-seronegative. Each CDR3 is given without its conserved first and last residue. Fields, in order: clone size, J gene, CDR3 length, V gene, CDR3 protein. Size tells how often a clone was seen (once, few, many) or the class of an expanded clone, and some rows leave it out.

clone_size: .; j_call: TRBJ2-5; cdr3_length: 15; v_call: TRBV10-3; cdr3_aa: AISESKVDQRRGTQY
clone_size: .; j_call: TRBJ2-7; cdr3_length: 14; v_call: TRBV19; cdr3_aa: ASSTLLTGGKNEQY
clone_size: .; j_call: TRBJ2-2; cdr3_length: 12; v_call: TRBV29-1; cdr3_aa: SVEDLASTGELF
clone_size: .; j_call: TRBJ2-2; cdr3_length: 14; v_call: TRBV9; cdr3_aa: ASSKRQDQNTGELF
clone_size: .; j_call: TRBJ2-7; cdr3_length: 13; v_call: TRBV5-4; cdr3_aa: ASSLPGPSTYEQY
clone_size: .; j_call: TRBJ1-1; cdr3_length: 13; v_call: TRBV18; cdr3_aa: ASSPRGFRDTEAF
clone_size: .; j_call: .; cdr3_length: 15; v_call: TRBV5-1; cdr3_aa: ASSLAGRGQGTYEQY
clone_size: few; j_call: TRBJ2-7; cdr3_length: 11; v_call: TRBV28; cdr3_aa: ASSFPGAGEQY
clone_size: .; j_call: .; cdr3_length: 10; v_call: TRBV18; cdr3_aa: ASSLGHSEQY
clone_size: .; j_call: TRBJ1-3; cdr3_length: 14; v_call: TRBV4-3; cdr3_aa: ASSQGHSDSGYTIY